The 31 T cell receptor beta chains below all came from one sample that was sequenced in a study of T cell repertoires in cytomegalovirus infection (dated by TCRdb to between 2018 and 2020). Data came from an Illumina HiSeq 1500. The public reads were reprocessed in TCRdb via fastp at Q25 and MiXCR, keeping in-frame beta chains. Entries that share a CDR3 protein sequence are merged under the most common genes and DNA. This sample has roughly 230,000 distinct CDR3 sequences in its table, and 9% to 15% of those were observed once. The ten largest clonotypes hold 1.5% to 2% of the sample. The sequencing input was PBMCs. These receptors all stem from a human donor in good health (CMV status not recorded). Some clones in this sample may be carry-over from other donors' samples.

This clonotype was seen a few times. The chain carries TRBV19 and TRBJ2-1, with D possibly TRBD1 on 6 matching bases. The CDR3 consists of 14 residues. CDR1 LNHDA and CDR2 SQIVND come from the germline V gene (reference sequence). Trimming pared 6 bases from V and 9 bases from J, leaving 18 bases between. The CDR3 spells CASSASTTGIEQFF. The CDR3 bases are TGTGCCAGTAGCGCCAGCACTACAGGGATTGAGCAGTTCTTC.

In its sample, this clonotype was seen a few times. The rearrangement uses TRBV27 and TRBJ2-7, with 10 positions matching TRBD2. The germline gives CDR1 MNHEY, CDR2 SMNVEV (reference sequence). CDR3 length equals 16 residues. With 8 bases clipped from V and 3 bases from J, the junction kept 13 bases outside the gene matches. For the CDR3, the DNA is TGTGCCAGCCGTCCCGGGACTAGCGTGTTTCTCTACGAGCAGTACTTC. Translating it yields CASRPGTSVFLYEQYF.

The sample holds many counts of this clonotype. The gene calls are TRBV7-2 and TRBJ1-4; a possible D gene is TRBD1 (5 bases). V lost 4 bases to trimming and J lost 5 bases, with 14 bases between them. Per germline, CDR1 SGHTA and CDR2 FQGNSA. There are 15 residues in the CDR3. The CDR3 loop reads CASSSQGAGNEKLFF. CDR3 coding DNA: TGTGCCAGCAGCTCCCAAGGGGCGGGGAATGAAAAACTGTTTTTT.

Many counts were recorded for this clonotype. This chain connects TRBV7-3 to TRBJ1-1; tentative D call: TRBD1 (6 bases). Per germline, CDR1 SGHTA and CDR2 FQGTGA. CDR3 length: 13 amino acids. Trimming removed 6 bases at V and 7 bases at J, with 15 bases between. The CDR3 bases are TGTGCCAGCAGGTCAGGGGTTGCCAGTGAAGCTTTCTTT. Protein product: CASRSGVASEAFF.

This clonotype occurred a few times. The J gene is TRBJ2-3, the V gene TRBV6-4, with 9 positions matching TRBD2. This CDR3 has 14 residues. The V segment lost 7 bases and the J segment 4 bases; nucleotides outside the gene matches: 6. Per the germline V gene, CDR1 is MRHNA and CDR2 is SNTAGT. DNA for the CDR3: TGTGCCAGCAAGCCTAGCGGGGATGCAGATACGCAGTATTTT. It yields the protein CASKPSGDADTQYF.

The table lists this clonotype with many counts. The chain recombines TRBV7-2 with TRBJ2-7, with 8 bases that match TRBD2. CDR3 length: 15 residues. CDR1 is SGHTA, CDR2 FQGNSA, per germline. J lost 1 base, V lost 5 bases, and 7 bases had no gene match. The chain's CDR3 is CASSPWRGVSYEQYF. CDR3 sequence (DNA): TGTGCCAGCAGCCCCTGGCGGGGGGTTTCCTACGAGCAGTACTTC.

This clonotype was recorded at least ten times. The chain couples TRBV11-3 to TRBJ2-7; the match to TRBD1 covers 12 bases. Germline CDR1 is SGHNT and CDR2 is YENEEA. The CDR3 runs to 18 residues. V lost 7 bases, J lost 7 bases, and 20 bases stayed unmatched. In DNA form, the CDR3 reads TGTGCCAGCACCGATACCGGGACAGGGGGCTCTTTTACAAGGGAGCAGTACTTC. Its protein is CASTDTGTGGSFTREQYF.

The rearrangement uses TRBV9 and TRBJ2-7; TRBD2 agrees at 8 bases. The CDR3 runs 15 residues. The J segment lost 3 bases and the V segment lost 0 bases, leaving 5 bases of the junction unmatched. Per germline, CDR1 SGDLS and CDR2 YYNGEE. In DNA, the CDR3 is TGTGCCAGCAGCGTAGAGGCGGGGGGTTTCTACGAGCAGTACTTC. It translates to CASSVEAGGFYEQYF.

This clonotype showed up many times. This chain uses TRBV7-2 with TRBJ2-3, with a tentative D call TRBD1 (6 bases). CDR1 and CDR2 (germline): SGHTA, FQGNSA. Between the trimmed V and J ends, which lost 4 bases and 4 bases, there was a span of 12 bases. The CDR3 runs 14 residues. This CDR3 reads CASSWTTGSDTQYF. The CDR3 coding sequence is TGTGCCAGCAGCTGGACCACAGGGTCAGATACGCAGTATTTT.

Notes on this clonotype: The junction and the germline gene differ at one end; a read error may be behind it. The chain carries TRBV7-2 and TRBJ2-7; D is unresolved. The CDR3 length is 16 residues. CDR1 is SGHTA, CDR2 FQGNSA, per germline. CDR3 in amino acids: CASSGTALQLPYAQYF. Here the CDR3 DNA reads TGTGCCAGCAGCGGCACCGCACTACAGCTACCGTACGCGCAGTACTTC.

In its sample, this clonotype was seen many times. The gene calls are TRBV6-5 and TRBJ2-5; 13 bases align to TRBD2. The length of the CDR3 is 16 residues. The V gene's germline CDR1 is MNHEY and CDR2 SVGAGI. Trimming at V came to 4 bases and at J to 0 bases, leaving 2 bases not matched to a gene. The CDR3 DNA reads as TGTGCCAGCAGTTGGACTAGCGGGGGAAACCAAGAGACCCAGTACTTC. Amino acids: CASSWTSGGNQETQYF.

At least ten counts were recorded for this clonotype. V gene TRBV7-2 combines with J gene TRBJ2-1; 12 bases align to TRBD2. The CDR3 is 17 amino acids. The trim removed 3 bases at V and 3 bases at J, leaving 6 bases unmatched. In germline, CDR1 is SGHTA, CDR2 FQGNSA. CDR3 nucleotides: TGTGCCAGCAGCTTGCGCGCTAGCGGGAGGGACTACAATGAGCAGTTCTTC. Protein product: CASSLRASGRDYNEQFF. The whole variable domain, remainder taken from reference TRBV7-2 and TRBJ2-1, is GAGVSQSPSNKVTEKGKDVELRCDPISGHTALYWYRQSLGQGLEFLIYFQGNSAPDKSGLPSDRFSAERTGGSVSTLTIQRTQQEDSAVYLCASSLRASGRDYNEQFFGPGTRLTVL.

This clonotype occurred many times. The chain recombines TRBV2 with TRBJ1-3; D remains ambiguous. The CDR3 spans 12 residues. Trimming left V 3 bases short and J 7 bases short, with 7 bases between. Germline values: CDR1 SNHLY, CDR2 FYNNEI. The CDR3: CASSESGNTIYF. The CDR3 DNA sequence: TGTGCCAGCAGTGAGTCGGGTAACACCATATATTTT.

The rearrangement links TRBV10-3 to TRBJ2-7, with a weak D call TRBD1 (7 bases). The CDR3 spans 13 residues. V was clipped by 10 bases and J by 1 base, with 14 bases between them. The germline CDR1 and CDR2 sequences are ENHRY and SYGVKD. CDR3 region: CASAQGGSYEQYF. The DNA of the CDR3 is TGTGCCAGCGCTCAGGGGGGATCCTACGAGCAGTACTTC.

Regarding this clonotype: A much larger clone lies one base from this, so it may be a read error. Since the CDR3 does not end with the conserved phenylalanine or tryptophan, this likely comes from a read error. CDR3 DNA: TGTGCCACTTCTCTGGGCGGGGGCGAGACCCAGTACTCC. This gives the protein CATSLGGGETQYS. The chain uses TRBV28 and TRBJ2-5; D possibly corresponds to TRBD2 (7 bases). Trimming shortened V by 10 bases and J by 5 bases, and 17 bases separated the two germline ends. The CDR3 extends over 13 amino acids. The germline CDR1 and CDR2 sequences are MDHEN and SYDVKM.

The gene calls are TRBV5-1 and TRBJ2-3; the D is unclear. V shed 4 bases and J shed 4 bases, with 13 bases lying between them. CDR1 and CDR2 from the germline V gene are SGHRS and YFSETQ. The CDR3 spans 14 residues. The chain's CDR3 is CASSTQIGSDTQYF. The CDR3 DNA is TGCGCCAGCAGCACCCAAATTGGCTCAGATACGCAGTATTTT.

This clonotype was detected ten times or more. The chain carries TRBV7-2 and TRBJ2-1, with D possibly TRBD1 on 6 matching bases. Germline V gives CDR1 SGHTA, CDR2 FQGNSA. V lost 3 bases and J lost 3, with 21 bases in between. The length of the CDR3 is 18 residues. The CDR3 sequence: CASSFGTSRARNYNEQFF. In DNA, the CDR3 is TGTGCCAGCAGCTTCGGGACATCAAGAGCCCGGAACTACAATGAGCAGTTCTTC.

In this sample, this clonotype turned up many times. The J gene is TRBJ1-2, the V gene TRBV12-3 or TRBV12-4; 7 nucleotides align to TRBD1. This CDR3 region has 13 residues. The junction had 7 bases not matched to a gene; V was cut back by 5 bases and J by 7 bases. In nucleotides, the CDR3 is TGTGCCAGCAGTGCCGGGACAGTCTTTGGCTACACCTTC. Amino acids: CASSAGTVFGYTF.

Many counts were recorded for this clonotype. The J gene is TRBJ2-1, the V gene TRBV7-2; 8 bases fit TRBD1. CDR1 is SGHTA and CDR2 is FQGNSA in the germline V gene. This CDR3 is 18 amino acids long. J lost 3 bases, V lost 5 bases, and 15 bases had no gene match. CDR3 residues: CASSPHLTGTGNYNEQFF. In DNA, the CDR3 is TGTGCCAGCAGCCCACATTTAACCGGGACAGGTAACTACAATGAGCAGTTCTTC.

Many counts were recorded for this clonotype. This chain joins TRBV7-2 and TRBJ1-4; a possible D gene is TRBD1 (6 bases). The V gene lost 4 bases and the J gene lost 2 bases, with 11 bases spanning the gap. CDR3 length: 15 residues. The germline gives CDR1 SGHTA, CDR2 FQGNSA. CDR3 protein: CASSSTGNTNEKLFF. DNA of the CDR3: TGTGCCAGCAGCTCAACAGGGAACACTAATGAAAAACTGTTTTTT.

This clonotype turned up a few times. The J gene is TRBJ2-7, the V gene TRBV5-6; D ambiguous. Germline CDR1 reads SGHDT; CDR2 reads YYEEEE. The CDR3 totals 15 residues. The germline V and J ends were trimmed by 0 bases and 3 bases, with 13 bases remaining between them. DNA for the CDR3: TGTGCCAGCAGCTTGGCCCCCACCGCGAGCTACGAGCAGTACTTC. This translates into CASSLAPTASYEQYF.

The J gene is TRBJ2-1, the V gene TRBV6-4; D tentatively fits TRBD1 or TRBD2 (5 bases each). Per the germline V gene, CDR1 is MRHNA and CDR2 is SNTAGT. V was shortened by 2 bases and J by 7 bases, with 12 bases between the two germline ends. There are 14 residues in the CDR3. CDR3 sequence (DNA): TGTGCCAGCAGTGACGAAAGATGGGGGAATGAGCAGTTCTTC. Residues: CASSDERWGNEQFF.

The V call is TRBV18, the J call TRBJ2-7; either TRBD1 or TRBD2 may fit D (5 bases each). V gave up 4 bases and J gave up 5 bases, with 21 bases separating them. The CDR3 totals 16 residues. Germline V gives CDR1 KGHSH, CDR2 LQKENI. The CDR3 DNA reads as TGTGCCAGCTCACGGGACCGGACCCTGGTACAAGACGAGCAGTACTTC. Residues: CASSRDRTLVQDEQYF.

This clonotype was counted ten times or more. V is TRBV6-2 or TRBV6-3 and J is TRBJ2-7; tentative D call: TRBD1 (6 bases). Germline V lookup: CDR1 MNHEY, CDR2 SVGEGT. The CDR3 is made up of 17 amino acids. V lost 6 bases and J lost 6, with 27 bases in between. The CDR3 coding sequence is TGTGCCAGCAGCTTTAGCACCCTTATGGGGGCTCACTTCGAGCAGTACTTC. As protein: CASSFSTLMGAHFEQYF.

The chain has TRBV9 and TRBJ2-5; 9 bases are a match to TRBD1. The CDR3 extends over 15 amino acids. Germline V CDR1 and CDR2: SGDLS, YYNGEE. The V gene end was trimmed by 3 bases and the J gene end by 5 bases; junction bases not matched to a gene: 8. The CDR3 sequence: CASSAQGQGEETQYF. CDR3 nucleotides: TGTGCCAGCAGCGCCCAGGGACAGGGAGAGGAGACCCAGTACTTC.

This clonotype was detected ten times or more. This CDR3 reads CASSLGGRRDEQFF. The CDR3 DNA reads TGTGCCAGCAGCTTAGGGGGCCGTCGGGATGAGCAGTTCTTC. The rearrangement uses TRBV7-2 and TRBJ2-1; possible D gene TRBD1, 5 bases. Looked up from germline, CDR1 is SGHTA and CDR2 is FQGNSA. V was pared by 1 base and J by 8 bases, with 12 bases between. The CDR3 totals 14 residues.

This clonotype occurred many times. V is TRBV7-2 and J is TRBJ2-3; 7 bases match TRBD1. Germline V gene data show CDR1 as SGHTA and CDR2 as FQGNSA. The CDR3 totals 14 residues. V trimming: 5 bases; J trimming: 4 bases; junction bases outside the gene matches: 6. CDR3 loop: CASSPGQHADTQYF. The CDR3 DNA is TGTGCCAGCAGCCCGGGACAGCACGCAGATACGCAGTATTTT.

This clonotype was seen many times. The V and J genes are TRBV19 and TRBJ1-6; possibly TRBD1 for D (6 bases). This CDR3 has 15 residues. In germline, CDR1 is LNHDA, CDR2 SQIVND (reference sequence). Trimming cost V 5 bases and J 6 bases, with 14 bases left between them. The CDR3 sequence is CASSPNREGNSPLHF. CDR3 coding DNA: TGTGCCAGTAGTCCAAACAGGGAGGGTAATTCACCCCTCCACTTT. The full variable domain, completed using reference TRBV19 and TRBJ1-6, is DGGITQSPKYLFRKEGQNVTLSCEQNLNHDAMYWYRQDPGQGLRLIYYSQIVNDFQKGDIAEGYSVSREKKESFPLTVTSAQKNPTAFYLCASSPNREGNSPLHFGNGTRLTVT.

The CDR3 nucleotides read TGCAGCGTTGGACAACTAGAAGAGACCCAGTACTTC. As protein: CSVGQLEETQYF. The chain has TRBV29-1 and TRBJ2-5; possibly TRBD2 for D (5 bases). Trimming left V 4 bases short and J 3 bases short, with 9 bases between. Germline V CDR1 and CDR2: SQVTM, ANQGSEA. The CDR3 loop spans 12 amino acids.

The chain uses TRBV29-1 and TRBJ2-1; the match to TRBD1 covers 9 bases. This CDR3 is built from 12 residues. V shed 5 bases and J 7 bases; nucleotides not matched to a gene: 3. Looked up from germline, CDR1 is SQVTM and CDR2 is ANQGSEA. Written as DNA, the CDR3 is TGCAGCGTTCGACAGGGGGTAAATGAGCAGTTCTTC. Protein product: CSVRQGVNEQFF.

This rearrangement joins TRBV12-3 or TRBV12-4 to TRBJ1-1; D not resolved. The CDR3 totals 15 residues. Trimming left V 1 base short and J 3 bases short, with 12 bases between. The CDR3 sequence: CASSLGLGRYTEAFF. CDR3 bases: TGTGCCAGCAGTTTAGGTTTAGGCAGGTACACTGAAGCTTTCTTT.